The rows below give T cell receptor beta chains drawn from one sample of a study of blood T cell repertoires in COVID-19. Using immunoSEQ multiplex PCR, the repertoire was profiled, and TCRdb retains in-frame clones only, with some absent. This table holds roughly 250,000 clones, roughly 84% found once. The sequenced material came from peripheral blood. Every receptor here comes from a woman aged 40 to 50 with active or convalescent COVID-19. The CDR3 runs from the conserved cysteine through the conserved F or W. Fields, in order: CDR3 protein, CDR3 DNA, CDR3 length, V gene, D gene, clone size, J gene. D genes are given only for firm matches. Clone size is not always given. Where it is, it says once, few, many or a class for expanded clones.

CDR3 protein: CASSRQDYTEAFF; CDR3 DNA: TGTGCCAGCAGTAGACAGGATTACACTGAAGCTTTCTTT; CDR3 length: 13; V gene: TRBV12-3/TRBV12-4; D gene: NA; clone size: NA; J gene: TRBJ1-1
CDR3 protein: CASRQGYGGYTF; CDR3 DNA: TGTGCCTCCCGCCAGGGATACGGTGGCTACACCTTC; CDR3 length: 12; V gene: TRBV30; D gene: NA; clone size: NA; J gene: TRBJ1-2
CDR3 protein: CASSPGSRETQYF; CDR3 DNA: TGTGCCAGCAGCCCCGGGAGTAGGGAGACCCAGTACTTC; CDR3 length: 13; V gene: TRBV5-6; D gene: NA; clone size: many; J gene: TRBJ2-5
CDR3 protein: CASSGQGSSGNTIYF; CDR3 DNA: TGTGCCAGCAGCGGTCAGGGATCCTCTGGAAACACCATATATTTT; CDR3 length: 15; V gene: TRBV6-4; D gene: NA; clone size: NA; J gene: TRBJ1-3
CDR3 protein: CASKLQGVGNQPQHF; CDR3 DNA: TGTGCCAGCAAACTACAGGGCGTGGGCAATCAGCCCCAGCATTTT; CDR3 length: 15; V gene: TRBV2; D gene: NA; clone size: NA; J gene: TRBJ1-5
CDR3 protein: CASSPGRGRANTGELFF; CDR3 DNA: TGTGCCAGCAGCCCGGGCAGGGGTCGCGCGAACACCGGGGAGCTGTTTTTT; CDR3 length: 17; V gene: TRBV4-2; D gene: NA; clone size: NA; J gene: TRBJ2-2
CDR3 protein: CASSWGPGGPGELFF; CDR3 DNA: TGTGCCAGCAGCTGGGGTCCAGGGGGCCCCGGGGAGCTGTTTTTT; CDR3 length: 15; V gene: TRBV5-6; D gene: TRBD1; clone size: NA; J gene: TRBJ2-2
CDR3 protein: CASSASGGITEAFF; CDR3 DNA: TGTGCCAGCAGCGCCTCCGGGGGGATCACTGAAGCTTTCTTT; CDR3 length: 14; V gene: TRBV9; D gene: NA; clone size: NA; J gene: TRBJ1-1
CDR3 protein: CASSLAGGYEQYF; CDR3 DNA: TGTGCCAGCAGCTTAGCAGGGGGCTACGAGCAGTACTTC; CDR3 length: 13; V gene: TRBV7-6; D gene: NA; clone size: few; J gene: TRBJ2-7
CDR3 protein: CASSFGLALETQYF; CDR3 DNA: TGTGCCAGCAGCTTTGGACTAGCCTTAGAGACCCAGTACTTC; CDR3 length: 14; V gene: TRBV11-1; D gene: TRBD2; clone size: once; J gene: TRBJ2-5
CDR3 protein: CASSPNSRGWTEAFF; CDR3 DNA: TGTGCCAGCTCACCGAATTCCAGGGGGTGGACTGAAGCTTTCTTT; CDR3 length: 15; V gene: TRBV18; D gene: TRBD1; clone size: NA; J gene: TRBJ1-1
CDR3 protein: CASSLESYSEAFF; CDR3 DNA: TGTGCCAGCAGCTTAGAATCGTACAGTGAAGCTTTCTTT; CDR3 length: 13; V gene: TRBV7-6; D gene: NA; clone size: many; J gene: TRBJ1-1
CDR3 protein: CASSLGTRQGALVGYTF; CDR3 DNA: TGTGCCAGCAGCTTAGGTACCCGACAGGGGGCTTTGGTCGGCTACACCTTC; CDR3 length: 17; V gene: TRBV13; D gene: TRBD1; clone size: NA; J gene: TRBJ1-2
CDR3 protein: CASSQAWDLSSGNTIYF; CDR3 DNA: TGCGCCAGCAGTCAAGCCTGGGACTTGAGCTCTGGAAACACCATATATTTT; CDR3 length: 17; V gene: TRBV23-1; D gene: NA; clone size: NA; J gene: TRBJ1-3
CDR3 protein: CASSHRTGYTDTQYF; CDR3 DNA: TGCGCCAGCAGCCATCGGACAGGGTACACAGATACGCAGTATTTT; CDR3 length: 15; V gene: TRBV5-1; D gene: TRBD1; clone size: once; J gene: TRBJ2-3
CDR3 protein: CAISESGLAAPYNEQFF; CDR3 DNA: TGTGCCATCAGTGAGTCCGGACTAGCGGCTCCCTACAATGAGCAGTTCTTC; CDR3 length: 17; V gene: TRBV10-3; D gene: TRBD2; clone size: NA; J gene: TRBJ2-1
CDR3 protein: CASSVEERGELFF; CDR3 DNA: TGTGCCAGCAGCGTAGAGGAGCGCGGGGAGCTGTTTTTT; CDR3 length: 13; V gene: TRBV9; D gene: NA; clone size: NA; J gene: TRBJ2-2